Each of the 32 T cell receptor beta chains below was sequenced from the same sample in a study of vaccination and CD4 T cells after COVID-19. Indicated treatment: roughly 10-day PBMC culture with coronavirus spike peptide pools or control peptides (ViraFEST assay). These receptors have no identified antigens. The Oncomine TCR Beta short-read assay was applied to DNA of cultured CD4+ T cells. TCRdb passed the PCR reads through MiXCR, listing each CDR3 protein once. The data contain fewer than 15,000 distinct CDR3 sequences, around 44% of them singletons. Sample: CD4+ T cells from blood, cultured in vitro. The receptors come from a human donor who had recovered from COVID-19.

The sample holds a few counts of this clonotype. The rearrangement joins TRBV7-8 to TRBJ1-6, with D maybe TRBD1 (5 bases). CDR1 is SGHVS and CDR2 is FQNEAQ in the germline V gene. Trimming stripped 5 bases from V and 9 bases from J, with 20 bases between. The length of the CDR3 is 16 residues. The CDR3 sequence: CASSQMGGQGGSPLHF. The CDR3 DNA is TGTGCCAGCAGCCAAATGGGTGGGCAGGGAGGTTCACCCCTCCACTTT. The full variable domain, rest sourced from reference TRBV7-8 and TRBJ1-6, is GAGVSQSPRYKVAKRGQDVALRCDPISGHVSLFWYQQALGQGPEFLTYFQNEAQLDKSGLPSDRFFAERPEGSVSTLKIQRTQQEDSAVYLCASSQMGGQGGSPLHFGNGTRLTVT.

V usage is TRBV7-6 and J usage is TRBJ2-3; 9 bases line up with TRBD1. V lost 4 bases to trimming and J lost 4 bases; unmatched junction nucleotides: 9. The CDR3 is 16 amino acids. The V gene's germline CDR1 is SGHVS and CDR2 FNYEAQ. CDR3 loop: CASSSMPQGAADTQYF. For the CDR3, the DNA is TGTGCCAGCAGCTCCATGCCACAGGGGGCTGCAGATACGCAGTATTTT.

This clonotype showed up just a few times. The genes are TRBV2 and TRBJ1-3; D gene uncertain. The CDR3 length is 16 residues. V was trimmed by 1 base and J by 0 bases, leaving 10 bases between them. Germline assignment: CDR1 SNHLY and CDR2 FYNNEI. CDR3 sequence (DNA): TGTGCCAGCAGTGAAGGGGGAACCCGCTCTGGAAACACCATATATTTT. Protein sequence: CASSEGGTRSGNTIYF.

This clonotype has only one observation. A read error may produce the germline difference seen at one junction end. CDR3 nucleotide sequence: TGCAGTGCTAGGGGCGGGTCGAACACCAGGGAGCTGTTTTTT. Translated, it gives CSARGGSNTRELFF. The chain carries TRBV20-1 and TRBJ2-2, with D possibly being TRBD2 (5 bases). Germline assignment: CDR1 DFQATT and CDR2 SNEGSKA (reference sequence). CDR3 length: 14 amino acids.

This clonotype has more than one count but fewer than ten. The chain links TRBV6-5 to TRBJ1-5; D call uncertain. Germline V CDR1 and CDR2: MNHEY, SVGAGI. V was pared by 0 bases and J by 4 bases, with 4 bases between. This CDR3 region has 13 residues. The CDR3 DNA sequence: TGTGCCAGCAGTTACTCGACGAATCAGCCCCAGCATTTT. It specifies CASSYSTNQPQHF.

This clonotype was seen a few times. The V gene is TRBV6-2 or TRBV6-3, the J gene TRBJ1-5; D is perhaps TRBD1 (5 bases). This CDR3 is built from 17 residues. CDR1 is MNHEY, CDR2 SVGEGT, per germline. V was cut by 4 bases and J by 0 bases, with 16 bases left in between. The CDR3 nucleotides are TGTGCCAGCAGTTTCTCCCGGGCAGGGTATAGCAATCAGCCCCAGCATTTT. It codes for CASSFSRAGYSNQPQHF.

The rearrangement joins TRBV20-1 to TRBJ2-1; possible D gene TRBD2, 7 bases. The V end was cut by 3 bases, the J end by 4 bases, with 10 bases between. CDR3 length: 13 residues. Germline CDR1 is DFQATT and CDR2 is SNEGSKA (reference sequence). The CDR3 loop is CSASRGGYNEQFF. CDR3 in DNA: TGCAGTGCTAGTAGGGGGGGATACAATGAGCAGTTCTTC.

CDR3 protein: CSARDTSGETQYF. In DNA, the CDR3 is TGCAGTGCTAGAGATACTAGCGGGGAGACCCAGTACTTC. The J gene is TRBJ2-5, the V gene TRBV20-1; 9 positions agree with TRBD2. This CDR3 has 13 residues. Germline values: CDR1 DFQATT, CDR2 SNEGSKA (reference sequence). The ends lost 0 bases at V and 5 bases at J; junction bases unmatched: 1.

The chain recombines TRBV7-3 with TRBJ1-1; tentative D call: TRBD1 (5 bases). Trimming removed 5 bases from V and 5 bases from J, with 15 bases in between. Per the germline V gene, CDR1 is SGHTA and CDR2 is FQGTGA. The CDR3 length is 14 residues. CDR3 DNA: TGTGCCAGCAGCACGCGGGCCGGGGGGACTGAAGCTTTCTTT. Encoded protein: CASSTRAGGTEAFF.

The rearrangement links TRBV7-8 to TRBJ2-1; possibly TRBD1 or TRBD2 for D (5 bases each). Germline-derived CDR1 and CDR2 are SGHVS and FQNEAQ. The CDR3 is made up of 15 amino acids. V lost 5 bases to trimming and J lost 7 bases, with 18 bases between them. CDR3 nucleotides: TGTGCCAGCAGCCTCAGCGGTTCTAGGGGTAATGAGCAGTTCTTC. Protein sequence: CASSLSGSRGNEQFF.

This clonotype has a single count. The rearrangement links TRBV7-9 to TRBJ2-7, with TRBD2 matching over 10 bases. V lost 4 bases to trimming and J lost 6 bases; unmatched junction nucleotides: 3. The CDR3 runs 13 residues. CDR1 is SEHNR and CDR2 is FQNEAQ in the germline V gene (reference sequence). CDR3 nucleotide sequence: TGTGCCAGCAGCTCTAGCGGGAGATCCGAGCAGTACTTC. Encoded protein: CASSSSGRSEQYF.

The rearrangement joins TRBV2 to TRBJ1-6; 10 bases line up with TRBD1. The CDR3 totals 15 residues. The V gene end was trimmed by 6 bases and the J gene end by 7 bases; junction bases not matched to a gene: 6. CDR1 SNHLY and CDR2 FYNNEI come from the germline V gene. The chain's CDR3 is CASRETGGANSPLHF. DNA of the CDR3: TGTGCCAGCAGGGAGACAGGGGGCGCAAATTCACCCCTCCACTTT.

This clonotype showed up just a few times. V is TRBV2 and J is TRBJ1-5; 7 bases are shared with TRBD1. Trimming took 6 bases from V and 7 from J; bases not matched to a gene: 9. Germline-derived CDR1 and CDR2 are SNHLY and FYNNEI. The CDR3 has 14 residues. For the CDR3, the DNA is TGTGCCAGCAGCCTTGACAGGGAAGGACAGCCCCAGCATTTT. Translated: CASSLDREGQPQHF.

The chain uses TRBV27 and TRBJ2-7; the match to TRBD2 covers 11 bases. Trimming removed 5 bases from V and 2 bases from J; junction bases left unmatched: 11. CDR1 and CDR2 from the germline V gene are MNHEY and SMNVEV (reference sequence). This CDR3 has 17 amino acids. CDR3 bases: TGTGCCAGCAGTCCGACGACTAGCGGGAAATTGGCCTACGAGCAGTACTTC. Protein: CASSPTTSGKLAYEQYF.

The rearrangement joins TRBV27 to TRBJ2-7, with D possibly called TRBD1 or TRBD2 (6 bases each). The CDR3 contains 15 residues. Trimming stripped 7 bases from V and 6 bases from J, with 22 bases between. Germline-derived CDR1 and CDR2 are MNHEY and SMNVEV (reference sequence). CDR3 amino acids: CASKGRSLWGAEQYF. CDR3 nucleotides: TGTGCCAGCAAGGGACGGTCCTTGTGGGGGGCCGAGCAGTACTTC.

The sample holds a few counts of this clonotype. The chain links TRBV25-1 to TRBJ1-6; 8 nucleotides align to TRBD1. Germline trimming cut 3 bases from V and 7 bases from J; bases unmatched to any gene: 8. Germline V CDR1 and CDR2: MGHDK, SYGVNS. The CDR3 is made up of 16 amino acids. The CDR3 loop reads CASSEITTGVNSPLHF. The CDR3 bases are TGTGCCAGCAGTGAGATAACGACAGGGGTAAATTCACCCCTCCACTTT.

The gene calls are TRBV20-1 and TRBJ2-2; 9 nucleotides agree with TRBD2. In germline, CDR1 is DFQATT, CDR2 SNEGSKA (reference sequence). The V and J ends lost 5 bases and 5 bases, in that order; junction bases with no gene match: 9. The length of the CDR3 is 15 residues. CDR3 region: CSAYKLAGLTGELFF. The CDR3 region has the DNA TGCAGTGCTTACAAGCTAGCGGGACTAACCGGGGAGCTGTTTTTT.

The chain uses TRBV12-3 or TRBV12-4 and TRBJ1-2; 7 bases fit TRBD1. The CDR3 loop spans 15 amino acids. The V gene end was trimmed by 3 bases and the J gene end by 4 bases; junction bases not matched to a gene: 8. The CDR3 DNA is TGTGCCAGCAGTTTTTACGGGACAGAAAGCTATGGCTACACCTTC. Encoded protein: CASSFYGTESYGYTF.

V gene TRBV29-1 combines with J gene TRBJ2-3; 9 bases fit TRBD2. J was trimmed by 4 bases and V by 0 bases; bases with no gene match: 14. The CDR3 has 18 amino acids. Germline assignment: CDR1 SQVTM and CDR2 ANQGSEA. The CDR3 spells CSVEDGGEAGGSPDTQYF. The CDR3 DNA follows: TGCAGCGTTGAAGATGGTGGAGAGGCGGGAGGGTCCCCAGATACGCAGTATTTT.

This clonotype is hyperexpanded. This chain's CDR3 is CASSSGQFYQPQHF. The CDR3 DNA reads TGTGCCAGCAGCAGCGGACAGTTTTATCAGCCCCAGCATTTT. This chain connects TRBV28 to TRBJ1-5; TRBD1 is a possible D gene (6 bases). With 6 bases removed from V and 5 bases from J, the gap between germline ends came to 14 bases. The CDR3 spans 14 residues. Germline CDR1 MDHEN, CDR2 SYDVKM. Combining the CDR3 with reference TRBV28 and TRBJ1-5 gives the whole variable domain DVKVTQSSRYLVKRTGEKVFLECVQDMDHENMFWYRQDPGLGLRLIYFSYDVKMKEKGDIPEGYSVSREKKERFSLILESASTNQTSMYLCASSSGQFYQPQHFGDGTRLSIL.

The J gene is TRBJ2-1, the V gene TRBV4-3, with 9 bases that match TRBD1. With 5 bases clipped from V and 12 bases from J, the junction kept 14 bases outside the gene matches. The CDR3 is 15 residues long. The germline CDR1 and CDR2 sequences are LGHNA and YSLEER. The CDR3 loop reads CASSAGNRQGESQFF. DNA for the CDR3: TGCGCCAGCAGCGCCGGTAACAGACAGGGGGAGTCGCAGTTCTTC.

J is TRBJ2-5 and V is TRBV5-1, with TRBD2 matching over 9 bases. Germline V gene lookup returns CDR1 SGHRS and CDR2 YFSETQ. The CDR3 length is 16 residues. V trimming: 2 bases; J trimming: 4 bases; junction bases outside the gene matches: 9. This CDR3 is CASSFQVAGAGETQYF. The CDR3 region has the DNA TGCGCCAGCAGCTTTCAGGTAGCGGGGGCAGGAGAGACCCAGTACTTC.

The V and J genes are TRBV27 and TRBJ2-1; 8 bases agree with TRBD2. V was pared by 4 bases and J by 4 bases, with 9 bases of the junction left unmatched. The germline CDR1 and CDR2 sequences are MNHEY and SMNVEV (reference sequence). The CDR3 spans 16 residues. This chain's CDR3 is CASSSPSGSSYNEQFF. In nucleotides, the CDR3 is TGTGCCAGCAGTTCTCCTAGCGGGTCATCTTACAATGAGCAGTTCTTC.

The CDR3 sequence is CASSPPEGINEQYF. CDR3 DNA: TGTGCCAGCTCACCACCAGAAGGTATCAACGAGCAGTACTTC. This chain connects TRBV18 to TRBJ2-7; D is unresolved. The germline V gene has CDR1 KGHSH and CDR2 LQKENI. V was clipped by 0 bases and J by 5 bases, with 11 bases between them. This CDR3 contains 14 residues.

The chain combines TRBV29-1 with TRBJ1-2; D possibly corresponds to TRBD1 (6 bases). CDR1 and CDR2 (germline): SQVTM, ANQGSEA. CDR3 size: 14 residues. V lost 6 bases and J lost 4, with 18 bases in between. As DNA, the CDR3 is TGCAGCGTCGGACCAGGGGACAAGGTCTATGGCTACACCTTC. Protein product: CSVGPGDKVYGYTF.

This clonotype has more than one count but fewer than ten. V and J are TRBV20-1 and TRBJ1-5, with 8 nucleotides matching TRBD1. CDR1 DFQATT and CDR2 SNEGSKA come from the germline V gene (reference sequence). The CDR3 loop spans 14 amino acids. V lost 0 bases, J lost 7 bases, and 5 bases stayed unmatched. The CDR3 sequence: CSARDQQGDQPQHF. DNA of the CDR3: TGCAGTGCTAGAGATCAACAGGGGGACCAGCCCCAGCATTTT.

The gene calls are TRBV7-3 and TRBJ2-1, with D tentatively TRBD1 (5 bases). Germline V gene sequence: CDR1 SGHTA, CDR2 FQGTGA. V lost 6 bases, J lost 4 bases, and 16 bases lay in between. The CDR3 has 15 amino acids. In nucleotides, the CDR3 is TGTGCCAGCAGGTCCAACGGAAGGGGTTACAATGAGCAGTTCTTC. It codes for CASRSNGRGYNEQFF.

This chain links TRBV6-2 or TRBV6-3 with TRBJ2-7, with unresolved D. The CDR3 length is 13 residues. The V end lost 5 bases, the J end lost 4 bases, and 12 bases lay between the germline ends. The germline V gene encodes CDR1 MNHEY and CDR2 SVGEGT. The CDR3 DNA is TGTGCCAGCAGTGCCCCCCAGGTGTACGAGCAGTACTTC. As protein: CASSAPQVYEQYF.

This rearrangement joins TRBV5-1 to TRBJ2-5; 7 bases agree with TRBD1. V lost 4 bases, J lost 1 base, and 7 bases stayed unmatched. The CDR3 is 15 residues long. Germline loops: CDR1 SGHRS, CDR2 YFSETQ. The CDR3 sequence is CASSLDEGAQETQYF. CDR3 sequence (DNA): TGCGCCAGCAGCCTGGACGAGGGGGCCCAAGAGACCCAGTACTTC.

The CDR3 spells CASSQGPQRPQHF. The DNA for the CDR3 is TGCGCCAGCAGCCAAGGACCGCAGAGGCCCCAGCATTTT. The chain couples TRBV4-1 to TRBJ1-5; unclear D gene. V was shortened by 1 base and J by 9 bases, with 10 bases between the two germline ends. Germline V CDR1 and CDR2: MGHRA, YSYEKL. The CDR3 has 13 residues.

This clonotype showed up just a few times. Here the CDR3 DNA reads TGTGCCAGCCGCGGACTAGCGGGAGGAGGAGATACGCAGTATTTT. It specifies CASRGLAGGGDTQYF. This rearrangement joins TRBV19 to TRBJ2-3; 14 bases map to TRBD2. Germline V gives CDR1 LNHDA, CDR2 SQIVND (reference sequence). The CDR3 is 15 amino acids. After removal of 9 bases from V and 5 bases from J, the junction contained 7 bases not matched to a gene.

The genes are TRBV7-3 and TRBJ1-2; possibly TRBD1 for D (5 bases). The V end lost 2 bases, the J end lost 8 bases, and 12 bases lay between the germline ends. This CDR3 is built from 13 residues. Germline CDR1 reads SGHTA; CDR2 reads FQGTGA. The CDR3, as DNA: TGTGCCAGCAGCTTAGAGGGGCGCGGCGGCTACACCTTC. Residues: CASSLEGRGGYTF. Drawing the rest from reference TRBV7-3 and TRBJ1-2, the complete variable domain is GAGVSQTPSNKVTEKGKYVELRCDPISGHTALYWYRQSLGQGPEFLIYFQGTGAADDSGLPNDRFFAVRPEGSVSTLKIQRTERGDSAVYLCASSLEGRGGYTFGSGTRLTVV.